A single T cell receptor (beta chain) is shown here with its context. The sample comes from a study of blood T cell repertoires in COVID-19. Germline CDR1 and CDR2: SGHRS and YFSETQ. This CDR3 spans 15 amino acids. Trimming shortened V by 0 bases and J by 0 bases, and 9 bases separated the two germline ends. Produced via immunoSEQ multiplex PCR; TCRdb's table is partial and in-frame only. The top ten clones hold approximately 16% of a sample with roughly 120,000 clones, over 75% of them seen once. Sequenced material: peripheral blood. This sequence joins TRBV5-1 and TRBJ1-1; D gene uncertain. The receptor was derived from a woman of 80 years or more with active or convalescent COVID-19. CDR3 amino acids: CASSLVHRLNTEAFF. DNA of the CDR3: TGCGCCAGCAGCTTGGTTCACAGATTGAACACTGAAGCTTTCTTT.